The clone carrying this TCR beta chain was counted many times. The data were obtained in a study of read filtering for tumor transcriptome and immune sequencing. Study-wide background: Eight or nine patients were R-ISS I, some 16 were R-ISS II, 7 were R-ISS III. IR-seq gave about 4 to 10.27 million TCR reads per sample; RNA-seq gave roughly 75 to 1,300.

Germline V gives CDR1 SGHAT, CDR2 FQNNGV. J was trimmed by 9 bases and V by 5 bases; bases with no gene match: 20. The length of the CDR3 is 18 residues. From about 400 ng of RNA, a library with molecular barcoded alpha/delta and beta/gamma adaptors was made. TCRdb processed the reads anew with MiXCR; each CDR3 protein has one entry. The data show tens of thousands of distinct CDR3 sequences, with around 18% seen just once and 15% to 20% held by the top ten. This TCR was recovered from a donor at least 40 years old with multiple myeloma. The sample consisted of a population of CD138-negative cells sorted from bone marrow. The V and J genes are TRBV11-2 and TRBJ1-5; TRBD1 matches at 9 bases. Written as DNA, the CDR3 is TGTGCCAGCAGCCGGATGGGGACAGGGAAGTTGGCGAGAGGGCCCCAGCATTTT. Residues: CASSRMGTGKLARGPQHF.